Shown below are 10 T cell receptor beta chains from a single sample sequenced in a study of tumor-infiltrating lymphocytes in primary liver carcinoma. Both blood RNA, taken from unsorted whole blood, and germline DNA were extracted. TCR beta cDNA came from about 450 ng total RNA, primed with a constant-region primer. Generation of the TCR beta libraries relied on three nested multiplex PCR rounds using slightly modified ARM-PCR. The two initial PCR rounds, around 11 cycles each, used TRBV1-TRBV30 forward and C-beta reverse primers. Each CDR3 protein gets one entry after TCRdb re-called the multiplex PCR reads with MiXCR. The repertoire holds just over 300,000 distinct CDR3 sequences, with roughly three fifths as singletons. The sequenced sample consisted of peripheral blood. These receptors all come from a woman aged 25 to 39 with primary liver carcinoma and hepatitis B virus infection.

This clonotype has a single count. The genes are TRBV11-2 and TRBJ2-7; D gene uncertain. V lost 1 base, J lost 11 bases, and 18 bases lay in between. The CDR3 sequence is 14 residues long. CDR1 and CDR2 from the germline V gene are SGHAT and FQNNGV. In DNA, the CDR3 is TGTGCCAGCAGCTTAGGGTTGGGATCGGTTGAGAAGTACTTC. This translates into CASSLGLGSVEKYF.

CDR3 sequence (DNA): TGTGCCAGCAGTCCTAACAGAGCGGGAGCGACAGAGACCCAGTACTTC. Its translation is CASSPNRAGATETQYF. The chain recombines TRBV12-3 or TRBV12-4 with TRBJ2-5, with 8 bases fitting TRBD2. Unmatched junction bases numbered 12, after V lost 5 bases and J lost 4 bases. CDR3 length: 16 amino acids.

Worth noting for this clonotype: A much bigger clone sits one base away, suggesting this may be a read error. No conserved phenylalanine or tryptophan ends this CDR3, so it is likely a read error. The chain joins TRBV6-5 to TRBJ2-4; D unresolved. V lost 4 bases and J 5 bases, leaving 3 bases between the germline ends. CDR3 length: 11 amino acids. CDR1 MNHEY and CDR2 SVGAGI come from the germline V gene. The CDR3 region has the DNA TGTGCCAGCAGTTTTCAAAACATTCAGTACCTC. Translating it yields CASSFQNIQYL.

This chain joins TRBV21-1 and TRBJ2-7; TRBD1 reflects the table's D call only, with no check against the DNA. TRBV21-1 is classified as a pseudogene. This CDR3 has 12 residues. The chain's CDR3 is CASSPPLTEQYF. CDR3 nucleotides: TGTGCCAGCAGCCCCCCCTTGACCGAGCAGTACTTC.

CDR3 sequence reads: CVSRRGEHSPLHF. CDR3 sequence (DNA): TGTGTCAGTAGAAGAGGGGAGCATTCACCCCTCCACTTT. The chain has TRBV6-5 and TRBJ1-6, with D tentatively TRBD1 (5 bases). Germline lookup yields CDR1 MNHEY and CDR2 SVGAGI. This CDR3 is 13 amino acids long.

The gene calls are TRBV6-5 and TRBJ2-2; TRBD2 aligns across 9 bases. Per the germline V gene, CDR1 is MNHEY and CDR2 is SVGAGI. The junction had 9 bases not matched to a gene; V was cut back by 11 bases and J by 11 bases. The CDR3 is made up of 12 amino acids. DNA of the CDR3: TGTGCCGACAGCTCTAGCGGGATAGAGCTGTTTTTT. Translating gives CADSSSGIELFF.

As to this clonotype: A read error is possible here, since a much larger clone lies one base away. V usage is TRBV11-3 and J usage is TRBJ2-5; D not resolved. The CDR3 contains 12 residues. In germline, CDR1 is SGHNT, CDR2 YENEEA. The CDR3 bases are TGTGTCAGCAGCTTAGGGTCCGAGACCCAGTACTTC. Its translation is CVSSLGSETQYF.

Details on this clonotype: This may arise from a read error, as a much more abundant clone is one base away. The genes are TRBV6-2 or TRBV6-3 and TRBJ1-5, with D unclear. CDR3 length equals 13 residues. V was clipped by 4 bases and J by 7 bases, with 11 bases between them. In germline, CDR1 is MNHEY, CDR2 SVGEGT. The CDR3 DNA follows: TGTGCCAGCAGTTCCACCTGGACCCAGCCCCAGCATTTT. Encoded protein: CASSSTWTQPQHF.

The V gene is TRBV5-1, the J gene TRBJ2-1, with 14 positions matching TRBD2. The CDR3 is 16 amino acids. V dropped 3 bases and J dropped 3; count of bases not matched to a gene: 2. CDR1 is SGHRS, CDR2 YFSETQ, per germline. CDR3 DNA: TGCGCCAGCAGCTGGGGACTAGCGGGGGACTACAATGAGCAGTTCTTC. This translates into CASSWGLAGDYNEQFF.

Details on this clonotype: This could be a read error, since a much larger clone is one nucleotide away. This rearrangement joins TRBV29-1 to TRBJ2-3; 8 bases match TRBD2. Germline CDR1 and CDR2: SQVTM and ANQGSEA. V was pared by 8 bases and J by 5 bases, with 9 bases of the junction left unmatched. The CDR3 extends over 13 amino acids. CDR3 DNA: TGCAGCTCTAGCGGGTTTACCATAGATACGCAGTATTTT. As protein: CSSSGFTIDTQYF.